This is a list of T cell receptor beta chains from one sample in a study of T cell repertoires in cytomegalovirus infection. TCRdb reanalysed the reads using MiXCR and keeps one entry per CDR3 protein. The sample yields 250,000 to 400,000 distinct CDR3 sequences, around a quarter seen once. Their cognate antigens are unknown. This material consisted of cultured PBMCs, taken from culture after CMV antigen stimulation. These receptors were collected from a human donor in good health (CMV status not recorded). Some clones in this sample may be carry-over from other donors' samples. Each CDR3 is given with its conserved first and last residue. Fields, in order: CDR3 protein, J gene, V gene.

cdr3_aa: CASSGSLVNTIYF
j_call: TRBJ1-3
v_call: TRBV18

cdr3_aa: CASSQDVTSGTSYNEQFF
j_call: TRBJ2-1
v_call: TRBV4-1

cdr3_aa: CASSLALAGGDQYF
j_call: TRBJ2-5
v_call: TRBV7-2

cdr3_aa: CASSNLKPGTANGYTF
j_call: TRBJ1-2
v_call: TRBV5-1

cdr3_aa: CAITSRLAGVLDEQFF
j_call: TRBJ2-1
v_call: TRBV28

cdr3_aa: CASSLSSDTQYF
j_call: TRBJ2-3
v_call: TRBV7-9

cdr3_aa: CASSYSSGGVYEQYF
j_call: TRBJ2-7
v_call: TRBV6-2/TRBV6-3

cdr3_aa: CASSSNRNEQFF
j_call: TRBJ2-1
v_call: TRBV27

cdr3_aa: CASSSGPATDTQYF
j_call: TRBJ2-3
v_call: TRBV7-2

cdr3_aa: CASSRIGTVQETQYF
j_call: TRBJ2-5
v_call: TRBV7-6

cdr3_aa: CASSQEYGTSYEQYF
j_call: TRBJ2-7
v_call: TRBV4-2

cdr3_aa: CASSLAFGGLNEQFF
j_call: TRBJ2-1
v_call: TRBV5-1

cdr3_aa: CASSSTYNYEQYF
j_call: TRBJ2-7
v_call: TRBV6-2/TRBV6-3

cdr3_aa: CASSFLDTSLEAFF
j_call: TRBJ1-1
v_call: TRBV12-3/TRBV12-4

cdr3_aa: CASSLDNTPYEQYF
j_call: TRBJ2-7
v_call: TRBV5-1

cdr3_aa: CSVREPDGKAFF
j_call: TRBJ1-1
v_call: TRBV29-1

cdr3_aa: CASSGQGAPGGYTF
j_call: TRBJ1-2
v_call: TRBV7-6

cdr3_aa: CASSPIGESNTEAFF
j_call: TRBJ1-1
v_call: TRBV4-1